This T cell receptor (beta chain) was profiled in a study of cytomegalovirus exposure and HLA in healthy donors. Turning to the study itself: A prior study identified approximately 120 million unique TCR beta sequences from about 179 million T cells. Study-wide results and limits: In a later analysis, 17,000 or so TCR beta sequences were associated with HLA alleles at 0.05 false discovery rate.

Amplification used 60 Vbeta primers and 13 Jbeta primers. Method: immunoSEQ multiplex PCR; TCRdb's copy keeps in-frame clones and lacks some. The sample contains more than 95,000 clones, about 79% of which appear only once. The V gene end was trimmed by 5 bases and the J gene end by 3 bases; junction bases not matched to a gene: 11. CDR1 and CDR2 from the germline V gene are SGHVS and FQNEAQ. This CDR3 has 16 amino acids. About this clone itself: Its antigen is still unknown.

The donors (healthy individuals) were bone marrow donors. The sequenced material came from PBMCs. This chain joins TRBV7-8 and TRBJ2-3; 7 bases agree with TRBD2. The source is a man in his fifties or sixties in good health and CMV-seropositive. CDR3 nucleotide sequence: TGTGCCAGCAGCCCCGGGTCGGGGGGAAGTACAGATACGCAGTATTTT. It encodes CASSPGSGGSTDTQYF.